Listed below are T cell receptor beta chains from one sample, sequenced in a study of patients and donors after allogeneic stem cell transplantation. MiXCR, run by TCRdb on the RT-PCR reads, gives a single entry per CDR3 protein. This table holds about a million distinct CDR3 sequences, about a sixth found once. Sequencing was performed on blood, either unsorted or a sorted T cell fraction (not recorded which). The receptors come from a human donor who was either an allogeneic HSCT recipient or a stem cell or donor lymphocyte infusion donor (not recorded which). It is not recorded whose cells these are; they may come from a transplant donor. Both conserved end residues are part of each CDR3. The order of the fields is CDR3 protein, CDR3 DNA, J gene, D gene, clone size, V gene. A D gene is named only where the DNA matches it firmly. Clone size appears in some rows only: once, few, many, or a class for an expanded clone.

CSVLDLREQYF TGCAGCGTCCTGGACCTCCGCGAGCAGTACTTC TRBJ2-7 - few TRBV29-1
CATSDRGGANNYGYTF TGTGCCACCAGTGATCGAGGGGGAGCAAATAACTATGGCTACACCTTC TRBJ1-2 - - TRBV24-1
CASSFGGPTLEQYF TGTGCCAGCAGTTTCGGCGGGCCCACCCTCGAGCAGTACTTC TRBJ2-7 - few TRBV28
CASGGDRDLNTDTQYF TGTGCCAGCGGGGGAGACAGAGACCTAAACACAGATACGCAGTATTTT TRBJ2-3 - - TRBV6-2/TRBV6-3
CSARDSSGGGRTDTQYF TGCAGTGCTAGAGATTCCTCCGGTGGGGGTCGCACAGATACGCAGTATTTT TRBJ2-3 - - TRBV20-1
CASSSIAGLGLTDTQYF TGTGCCAGCAGCTCCATAGCGGGCCTGGGCCTCACAGATACGCAGTATTTT TRBJ2-3 TRBD2 few TRBV7-3
CASSPSFDGYEQYF TGTGCCAGCAGCCCTTCCTTCGACGGATACGAGCAGTACTTC TRBJ2-7 - few TRBV7-3
CASSLRGSRETQYF TGTGCCAGCAGCCTCAGGGGGAGTAGGGAGACCCAGTACTTC TRBJ2-5 TRBD1 few TRBV11-1
CASSLGGYARETQYF TGTGCCAGCAGCTTAGGGGGCTACGCTCGAGAGACCCAGTACTTC TRBJ2-5 - - TRBV7-9
CASSLRSPASQNTEAFF TGTGCCAGCAGCTTGCGTTCTCCTGCATCACAGAACACTGAAGCTTTCTTT TRBJ1-1 - - TRBV5-6
CASSFRGHPYNEQFF TGTGCCAGCAGCTTCCGGGGCCATCCCTACAATGAGCAGTTCTTC TRBJ2-1 - few TRBV5-6
CASALGTSGGQNTQYF TGTGCCAGCGCCCTCGGAACGTCGGGGGGGCAAAATACGCAGTATTTT TRBJ2-3 TRBD2 - TRBV12-3/TRBV12-4
CASSLTGLPNEKLFF TGCGCCAGCAGCCTGACAGGGCTGCCTAATGAAAAACTGTTTTTT TRBJ1-4 TRBD1 - TRBV4-1
CSALQETDTQYF TGCAGTGCGCTGCAAGAAACAGATACGCAGTATTTT TRBJ2-3 - - TRBV20-1
CAITLVASGSSCDEQFF TGTGCCATCACCCTTGTGGCTAGCGGGAGCTCTTGCGATGAGCAGTTCTTC TRBJ2-1 TRBD2 - TRBV10-3
CATSDSKEGRETQYF TGTGCCACCAGTGACTCAAAGGAGGGCAGGGAGACCCAGTACTTC TRBJ2-5 - - TRBV24-1
CASSLDIGIIYNEQFF TGTGCCAGCAGCCTTGATATTGGGATTATCTACAATGAGCAGTTCTTC TRBJ2-1 - few TRBV5-6
CAIQESRSSYNEQFF TGTGCCATACAGGAGTCCCGGAGCTCCTACAATGAGCAGTTCTTC TRBJ2-1 - many TRBV12-3/TRBV12-4
CASSLAKGYYEQYF TGCGCCAGCAGCTTGGCCAAGGGGTACTACGAGCAGTACTTC TRBJ2-7 - - TRBV5-1
CAISESEVREQYF TGTGCCATCAGTGAGTCGGAGGTAAGGGAGCAGTACTTC TRBJ2-7 - - TRBV10-3
CASSVARGGATNTQYF TGTGCCAGCAGCGTAGCTCGCGGGGGGGCCACGAATACGCAGTATTTT TRBJ2-3 TRBD2 - TRBV9
CASSPRGAQHTGELFF TGTGCCAGCAGCCCCCGGGGAGCACAGCACACCGGGGAGCTGTTTTTT TRBJ2-2 - few TRBV7-2
CASSTLAGGGSGELFF TGTGCCAGCAGCACCTTAGCGGGAGGGGGCAGCGGGGAGCTGTTTTTT TRBJ2-2 TRBD2 - TRBV12-3/TRBV12-4
CSARVRGTYNQPQHF TGCAGTGCTAGAGTTCGGGGGACATACAATCAGCCCCAGCATTTT TRBJ1-5 - many TRBV20-1
CASSPEHTSGIGWETQYF TGTGCCAGCAGCCCCGAACACACTAGCGGGATAGGGTGGGAGACCCAGTACTTC TRBJ2-5 TRBD2 - TRBV3-1
CASSPAWGGGSSNEQFF TGTGCCAGTAGTCCCGCCTGGGGGGGTGGAAGTTCTAATGAGCAGTTCTTC TRBJ2-1 TRBD2 - TRBV19
CASSYSRTIGNTIYF TGTGCCAGCAGTTACTCTAGGACAATCGGAAACACCATATATTTT TRBJ1-3 - - TRBV6-5
CASRKGARSAEAFF TGTGCCAGCAGGAAGGGGGCGCGATCTGCTGAAGCTTTCTTT TRBJ1-1 TRBD1 - TRBV12-3/TRBV12-4
CASSSGLAGGPTTDTQYF TGTGCCAGCAGCTCGGGACTAGCGGGAGGCCCCACGACAGATACGCAGTATTTT TRBJ2-3 TRBD2 - TRBV13
CAISKDRGRGYEQYF TGTGCCATCAGTAAGGACAGGGGAAGGGGCTACGAGCAGTACTTC TRBJ2-7 TRBD1 few TRBV10-3
CSAPKDAQNEQFF TGCAGTGCCCCTAAGGACGCTCAAAATGAGCAGTTCTTC TRBJ2-1 - - TRBV20-1
CASSPTGTTDEQYF TGTGCCAGCAGCCCAACCGGGACAACAGACGAGCAGTACTTC TRBJ2-7 - - TRBV3-1
CASSLDRPNYGYTF TGCGCCAGCAGCTTGGACCGGCCTAACTATGGCTACACCTTC TRBJ1-2 - - TRBV5-1
CSASARLAGEDIQYF TGCAGTGCTAGTGCACGTCTAGCGGGAGAGGACATTCAGTACTTC TRBJ2-4 TRBD2 few TRBV20-1
CASSQESGVWNTEAFF TGCGCCAGCAGCCAAGAGTCAGGGGTATGGAACACTGAAGCTTTCTTT TRBJ1-1 - - TRBV4-3
CASSQATGYLNQPQHF TGCGCCAGCAGCCAGGCAACAGGGTACCTCAATCAGCCCCAGCATTTT TRBJ1-5 - few TRBV4-1
CAWRTGTSGGSSYNEQFF TGTGCCTGGAGGACCGGGACTAGCGGGGGGAGCTCCTACAATGAGCAGTTCTTC TRBJ2-1 TRBD2 - TRBV30
CSSSGRSYNEQFF TGCAGCTCTTCGGGTAGGTCCTACAATGAGCAGTTCTTC TRBJ2-1 - few TRBV29-1
CASSSLEGPSGWSLHF TGTGCCAGCAGCTCCTTGGAGGGCCCTTCGGGTTGGTCCCTCCACTTT TRBJ1-6 - few TRBV11-2